Listed here are 18 T cell receptor beta chains from one sample, sequenced in a study of spatial heterogeneity in lung cancer. Time point specified: sample taken at primary tumor resection. TCRdb re-called the 5' RACE reads through MiXCR, storing one row per CDR3 protein. The sample carries around 20,000 distinct CDR3 sequences, approximately 9.5% recorded once. Study-level points and caveats: Counts of expanded alpha and beta TCRs within tumors tracked the tumor nonsynonymous mutation count.

Their recognized antigens are unknown. The material sequenced was lung tumor tissue, taken at surgery. The receptors derive from a female donor with early-stage non-small cell lung cancer.

This clonotype was observed many times. This beta chain came through as a stray read in a library set up for alpha chains, and its size says little. The CDR3 sequence is CSASPLGGRSYEQYF. As DNA, the CDR3 is TGCAGTGCTAGCCCCCTAGGGGGAAGGTCCTACGAGCAGTACTTC. The rearrangement joins TRBV20-1 to TRBJ2-7; TRBD1 is a possible D gene (6 bases). CDR3 length equals 15 residues. Germline-derived CDR1 and CDR2 are DFQATT and SNEGSKA (reference sequence). Trimming cost V 3 bases and J 1 base, with 16 bases left between them.

By proportion, this clonotype is medium-sized. This beta chain came through as a stray read in a library set up for alpha chains, and its size says little. The rearrangement joins TRBV11-1 to TRBJ2-2, with 12 bases identical to TRBD2. The J segment lost 9 bases and the V segment lost 1 base, leaving 6 bases of the junction unmatched. The CDR3 covers 16 residues. Germline assignment: CDR1 SGHAT and CDR2 FQDESV (reference sequence). In nucleotides, the CDR3 is TGTGCCAGCAGCTTAGGGGGACTAGCGGGCCATCGGGAGCTGTTTTTT. Protein: CASSLGGLAGHRELFF.

In this sample, this clonotype turned up many times. In a library made to pick up alpha chains, this beta chain is a stray read with a size that means little. The chain employs TRBV6-2 or TRBV6-3 and TRBJ1-1; D ambiguous. The CDR3 has 12 amino acids. V was trimmed by 6 bases and J by 0 bases, leaving 5 bases between them. Germline loops: CDR1 MNHEY, CDR2 SVGEGT. The CDR3 DNA is TGTGCCAGCAGAACAGTGAACACTGAAGCTTTCTTT. It yields the protein CASRTVNTEAFF.

On this clonotype: This beta chain is a stray read from a library made for alpha chains; its abundance is not meaningful. This rearrangement joins TRBV7-2 to TRBJ2-3; possibly TRBD1 or TRBD2 for D (6 bases each). The CDR3 runs to 16 residues. Trimming shortened V by 2 bases and J by 1 base, and 13 bases separated the two germline ends. Germline V CDR1 and CDR2: SGHTA, FQGNSA. The CDR3 DNA sequence: TGTGCCAGCAGCTTATGGGGGGCTAAGGGCACAGATACGCAGTATTTT. Its protein is CASSLWGAKGTDTQYF. The complete variable domain, with remaining parts taken from reference TRBV7-2 and TRBJ2-3, reads GAGVSQSPSNKVTEKGKDVELRCDPISGHTALYWYRQSLGQGLEFLIYFQGNSAPDKSGLPSDRFSAERTGGSVSTLTIQRTQQEDSAVYLCASSLWGAKGTDTQYFGPGTRLTVL.

A remark on this clonotype: As an off-target read in a library built for alpha chains, this beta chain has a frequency of little significance. This rearrangement joins TRBV18 to TRBJ2-2, with TRBD2 identical over 9 bases. J was trimmed by 7 bases and V by 1 base; bases with no gene match: 4. Germline V gives CDR1 KGHSH, CDR2 LQKENI. CDR3 length: 15 amino acids. This CDR3 is CASSPQGLAGGELFF. CDR3 nucleotide sequence: TGTGCCAGCTCACCACAGGGACTAGCAGGCGGGGAGCTGTTTTTT.

This clonotype was detected ten times or more. This beta chain represents an off-target read in a library built for alpha chains; its size is of limited meaning. V gene TRBV2 combines with J gene TRBJ2-7, with D unresolved. The CDR3 is 12 residues long. The V gene lost 6 bases and the J gene lost 7 bases, with 13 bases spanning the gap. CDR1 and CDR2 (germline): SNHLY, FYNNEI. Here the CDR3 reads CASRPFEDEQYF. The CDR3 DNA is TGTGCCAGCAGGCCGTTTGAAGATGAGCAGTACTTC.

This clonotype is termed medium-sized. For a library built for alpha chains, this beta chain is a stray read; little rests on its size. The rearrangement links TRBV11-2 to TRBJ2-2, with D perhaps TRBD1 (5 bases). Germline CDR1 reads SGHAT; CDR2 reads FQNNGV. This CDR3 contains 18 residues. Trimming removed 0 bases from V and 7 bases from J, with 21 bases in between. The CDR3 protein is CASSLDLITQGLGGELFF. The CDR3 DNA reads as TGTGCCAGCAGCTTAGATTTAATTACGCAGGGCTTAGGCGGGGAGCTGTTTTTT.

This clonotype showed up many times. This beta chain represents an off-target read in a library built for alpha chains; its size is of limited meaning. The chain combines TRBV5-1 with TRBJ1-1; D is uncertain. The V gene's germline CDR1 is SGHRS and CDR2 YFSETQ. The CDR3 covers 13 residues. Trimming took off 2 bases at V and 1 base at J, with 6 bases between the two ends. The CDR3 is CASSFTANTEAFF. The CDR3 coding sequence is TGCGCCAGCAGCTTTACAGCGAACACTGAAGCTTTCTTT.

With regard to this clonotype: The library was designed around alpha chains, so this beta chain is a stray read whose abundance carries little weight. V is TRBV6-2 or TRBV6-3 and J is TRBJ1-5; D uncertain. The germline V gene has CDR1 MNHEY and CDR2 SVGEGT. This CDR3 is built from 16 residues. V gave up 5 bases and J gave up 0 bases, with 14 bases separating them. CDR3 sequence: CASSLGPPNSNQPQHF. For the CDR3, the DNA is TGTGCCAGCAGTCTGGGTCCACCAAATAGCAATCAGCCCCAGCATTTT.

This clonotype has just a few counts. Since it is a stray read in a library aimed at alpha chains, this beta chain has a size that is not meaningful. The chain employs TRBV4-2 and TRBJ2-2; D possibly uses TRBD1 or TRBD2 (5 bases each). CDR3 size: 15 residues. The ends were cut back, 3 bases at V and 3 bases at J, with 11 bases in the middle. Germline loops: CDR1 LGHNA, CDR2 YNFKEQ. CDR3 region: CASSQTIGDTGELFF. The CDR3 DNA follows: TGTGCCAGCAGCCAGACTATAGGGGACACCGGGGAGCTGTTTTTT.

There are a few counts of this clonotype. This beta chain represents an off-target read in a library built for alpha chains; its size is of limited meaning. This chain joins TRBV3-1 and TRBJ1-6; D perhaps matches TRBD1 (6 bases). The CDR3 is 15 amino acids. The germline V gene encodes CDR1 LGHDT and CDR2 YNNKEL (reference sequence). Trimming removed 1 base at V and 6 bases at J, with 10 bases between. CDR3 nucleotides: TGTGCCAGCAGCCAAGGAACAGGGAGTAATTCACCCCTCCACTTT. Translated: CASSQGTGSNSPLHF.

This clonotype came up many times. This beta chain is off target for a library built for alpha chains, so its abundance means little. The rearrangement uses TRBV5-1 and TRBJ2-3, with D perhaps TRBD1 or TRBD2 (5 bases each). CDR3 length equals 14 residues. The germline gives CDR1 SGHRS, CDR2 YFSETQ. V was shortened by 4 bases and J by 6 bases, with 15 bases between the two germline ends. CDR3 sequence: CASSPGTPMDTQYF. DNA of the CDR3: TGCGCCAGCAGCCCCGGGACCCCCATGGATACGCAGTATTTT.

This clonotype showed up just a few times. Because the library targeted alpha chains, this beta chain is an off-target read whose size means little. The rearrangement links TRBV3-1 to TRBJ2-3, with D maybe TRBD2 (6 bases). Trimming removed 3 bases from V and 5 bases from J, with 9 bases in between. The CDR3 runs 13 residues. Per germline, CDR1 LGHDT and CDR2 YNNKEL (reference sequence). The CDR3 here is CASSHSEGDTQYF. CDR3 DNA sequence: TGTGCCAGCAGCCACTCGGAGGGAGATACGCAGTATTTT.

As for this clonotype: One end of the junction does not line up with germline, which may come from a read error. This beta chain was picked up by a library intended for alpha chains and is off target, so its count carries little meaning. The rearrangement joins TRBV7-9 to TRBJ1-2, with D maybe TRBD1 (6 bases). This CDR3 spans 15 amino acids. Germline CDR1 SEHNR, CDR2 FQNEAQ (reference sequence). The CDR3 region has the DNA TGTGCCAGCAGCTCCGAGACAGGCGGCGACTATGGCTACGCCTTC. It translates to CASSSETGGDYGYAF.

This clonotype was counted a few times. This beta chain is an unintended read in a library built for alpha chains; its size means little. This sequence joins TRBV20-1 and TRBJ2-2, with a tentative D call TRBD2 (5 bases). The V end was cut by 0 bases, the J end by 6 bases, with 17 bases between. The CDR3 is made up of 16 amino acids. Germline V gene sequence: CDR1 DFQATT, CDR2 SNEGSKA (reference sequence). CDR3: CSARDSARRMSGELFF. CDR3 DNA: TGCAGTGCTAGAGATTCGGCCAGGAGGATGTCCGGGGAGCTGTTTTTT.

This clonotype was seen repeatedly, ten times or more. The library was designed around alpha chains, so this beta chain is a stray read whose abundance carries little weight. The CDR3 DNA is TGTGCCAGTAGGCCTACGGGGTTGCAAGAGACCCAGTACTTC. Translating gives CASRPTGLQETQYF. The chain combines TRBV19 with TRBJ2-5; a weak D match, TRBD2 (5 bases). Per the germline V gene, CDR1 is LNHDA and CDR2 is SQIVND (reference sequence). The CDR3 is 14 amino acids. V lost 6 bases and J 2 bases, leaving 13 bases between the germline ends.

The sample holds a few counts of this clonotype. Since the library was made to target alpha chains, this beta chain is a stray read and its abundance is not meaningful. This chain connects TRBV7-2 to TRBJ2-7; D gene unclear. The CDR3 consists of 14 residues. Trimming took 4 bases from V and 0 from J, leaving 10 bases between them. Germline CDR1 and CDR2: SGHTA and FQGNSA. For the CDR3, the DNA is TGTGCCAGCAGCTCCAGTTCCGACTCCTACGAGCAGTACTTC. Translated, it gives CASSSSSDSYEQYF.

There are a few counts of this clonotype. The size of this beta chain means little, since it is a stray read in a library made for alpha chains. J is TRBJ2-7 and V is TRBV2; 11 bases fit TRBD1. The CDR3 has 14 residues. CDR1 is SNHLY and CDR2 is FYNNEI in the germline V gene. With V trimmed by 4 bases and J by 6 bases, 5 bases remained unmatched. The CDR3 protein is CASSGDGQGAEQYF. The CDR3 region has the DNA TGTGCCAGCAGTGGGGATGGACAGGGGGCCGAGCAGTACTTC.